One T cell receptor (beta chain) is described in this entry. No antigen is known for it. This entry belongs to a study of breast tumors, draining lymph nodes, adjacent tissues. Study-wide results and limits: Compared with basal-like, luminal-like tumors shared significantly more repertoire with nontumor tissue. Most tumor T cells seemingly derive from lymph node, then expand in tumor. The lymph node origin of tumor T cells was framed as consistent with a hypothesis, not demonstrated. Tumor TCR diversity was below lymph nodes but above nontumor tissue.

The V gene end was trimmed by 2 bases and the J gene end by 2 bases; junction bases not matched to a gene: 1. There are 14 residues in the CDR3. CDR1 and CDR2 from the germline V gene are MNHNS and SASEGT. The lymph nodes were axillary draining lymph nodes from breast cancer patients. A single record per CDR3 protein comes from TCRdb applying MiXCR to the multiplex PCR reads. This sample has about 230,000 distinct CDR3 sequences, with about a third found just once. Input material: axillary lymph node tissue. The sequence was collected from a female donor with breast cancer. Some clones in this sample may be carry-over from other donors' samples. V and J are TRBV6-1 and TRBJ2-5, with 8 positions matching TRBD1. DNA of the CDR3: TGTGCCAGCAGTGAATGGGACAGGCAAGAGACCCAGTACTTC. It specifies CASSEWDRQETQYF.